Presented here are 13 T cell receptor beta chains from one specimen sequenced in a study of blood T cell repertoires in COVID-19. The assay was immunoSEQ multiplex PCR, and TCRdb's table has in-frame clones only and misses some. The table has fewer than 300,000 clones, 88% seen once; the top ten hold about 9.8%. Sequenced input: peripheral blood. The receptors derive from a young man with active or convalescent COVID-19.

In this sample, this clone turned up once. The rearrangement uses TRBV3-1 (or the pseudogene TRBV3-2) and TRBJ2-5; TRBD2 aligns across 14 bases. J gave up 3 bases and V 4 bases, and 16 bases lay outside the gene matches. Per germline, CDR1 LGHDT and CDR2 YNNKEL (reference sequence). The CDR3 contains 20 residues. The CDR3 coding sequence is TGTGCCAGCAGCCCCATGACTAGCGGGGGGGCTTTTGGAGGGAAAGAGACCCAGTACTTC. Translating it yields CASSPMTSGGAFGGKETQYF.

Only a few counts were recorded for this clone. V gene TRBV7-9 combines with J gene TRBJ2-2; possible D gene TRBD2, 5 bases. In germline, CDR1 is SEHNR, CDR2 FQNEAQ (reference sequence). The CDR3 runs to 17 residues. V was shortened by 7 bases and J by 0 bases, with 18 bases between the two germline ends. The CDR3 is CASIVTVRGTNTGELFF. As DNA, the CDR3 is TGTGCCAGCATCGTAACAGTACGGGGTACGAACACCGGGGAGCTGTTTTTT.

The CDR3 sequence: CASSFTGGARNYGYTF. The CDR3 coding sequence is TGTGCCAGCAGCTTCACAGGGGGCGCAAGAAACTATGGCTACACCTTC. The chain employs TRBV5-5 and TRBJ1-2; 9 nucleotides line up with TRBD1. Germline V gene lookup returns CDR1 SGHKS and CDR2 YYEKEE (reference sequence). After removal of 2 bases from V and 2 bases from J, the junction contained 7 bases not matched to a gene. The CDR3 covers 16 residues.

The J gene is TRBJ2-1, the V gene TRBV3-1 (or the pseudogene TRBV3-2), with a weak D call TRBD2 (5 bases). With 0 bases removed from V and 8 bases from J, the gap between germline ends came to 14 bases. The CDR3 has 15 amino acids. Germline CDR1 and CDR2: LGHDT and YNNKEL (reference sequence). CDR3: CASSQDIASGYEQFF. The CDR3, as DNA: TGTGCCAGCAGCCAAGATATAGCGAGCGGCTATGAGCAGTTCTTC.

The chain uses TRBV6-6 and TRBJ1-1; TRBD1 is a possible D gene (5 bases). The V end lost 6 bases, the J end lost 11 bases, and 10 bases lay between the germline ends. The CDR3 is 10 amino acids. In germline, CDR1 is MNHNY, CDR2 SVGAGI (reference sequence). DNA of the CDR3: TGTGCCAGCAGAGCGGGGGGGGCTTTCTTT. The encoded protein is CASRAGGAFF.

This clone was recorded once. The chain links TRBV9 to TRBJ2-1, with 12 bases that match TRBD2. V shed 2 bases and J 9 bases; nucleotides not matched to a gene: 9. This CDR3 has 16 residues. Germline V gives CDR1 SGDLS, CDR2 YYNGEE. The CDR3 nucleotides are TGTGCCAGCAGCGTTATGCCTAGCGGGGGGGCCGTTGAGCAGTTCTTC. Translation gives CASSVMPSGGAVEQFF.

The sample holds a few counts of this clone. The chain recombines TRBV19 with TRBJ1-1; D might be TRBD1 (5 bases). Looked up from germline, CDR1 is LNHDA and CDR2 is SQIVND (reference sequence). This CDR3 is built from 14 residues. The V gene lost 6 bases and the J gene lost 1 base, with 12 bases spanning the gap. The CDR3 is CASREGRTNTEAFF. In DNA form, the CDR3 reads TGTGCCAGTAGGGAGGGACGGACGAACACTGAAGCTTTCTTT.

There are many counts of this clone. Other DNA sequences of this sample code for an identical CDR3. The rearrangement uses TRBV5-6 and TRBJ2-7; tentatively, D is TRBD2 (5 bases). There are 13 residues in the CDR3. CDR1 SGHDT and CDR2 YYEEEE come from the germline V gene. Trimming removed 4 bases at V and 1 base at J, with 9 bases between. This CDR3 is CASSGGLSYEQYF. Here the CDR3 DNA reads TGTGCCAGCAGCGGCGGGCTATCCTACGAGCAGTACTTC. Full variable domain (outside the CDR3, taken from reference TRBV5-6 and TRBJ2-7): DAGVTQSPTHLIKTRGQQVTLRCSPKSGHDTVSWYQQALGQGPQFIFQYYEEEERQRGNFPDRFSGHQFPNYSSELNVNALLLGDSALYLCASSGGLSYEQYFGPGTRLTVT.

The chain is built from TRBV5-6 and TRBJ2-1; D perhaps matches TRBD1 (6 bases). This CDR3 spans 12 amino acids. Per germline, CDR1 SGHDT and CDR2 YYEEEE. Deletions cut 2 bases from V and 13 bases from J, with 13 bases between. CDR3 nucleotide sequence: TGTGCCAGCAGCTTATCAGGGGTCTTTCAGTTCTTC. Amino acids: CASSLSGVFQFF.

V and J are TRBV5-1 and TRBJ2-7, with TRBD2 matching 8 bases. From germline, CDR1 is SGHRS and CDR2 YFSETQ. V gave up 4 bases and J gave up 6 bases; unmatched junction bases: 6. The CDR3 extends over 13 amino acids. The CDR3 DNA reads TGCGCCAGCAGCAAGACTAGCGCGGGCGAGCAGTACTTC. It yields the protein CASSKTSAGEQYF.

The chain combines TRBV29-1 with TRBJ1-2; TRBD1 might be the D (5 bases). The CDR3 totals 13 residues. V lost 6 bases to trimming and J lost 4 bases, with 15 bases between them. In germline, CDR1 is SQVTM, CDR2 ANQGSEA. The CDR3 region has the DNA TGCAGCGTACATAGGGGATCGGGCTATGGCTACACCTTC. Its protein product is CSVHRGSGYGYTF.

The chain couples TRBV27 to TRBJ1-2, with D maybe TRBD1 (6 bases). This CDR3 spans 13 amino acids. From germline, CDR1 is MNHEY and CDR2 SMNVEV (reference sequence). V lost 4 bases to trimming and J lost 3 bases, with 9 bases between them. As DNA, the CDR3 is TGTGCCAGCAGTTCATGGACAGACTATGGCTACACCTTC. Residues: CASSSWTDYGYTF.

V usage is TRBV29-1 and J usage is TRBJ1-3, with D tentatively TRBD1 (6 bases). The CDR3 has 14 amino acids. Germline-derived CDR1 and CDR2 are SQVTM and ANQGSEA. Trimming cost V 7 bases and J 4 bases, with 17 bases left between them. CDR3 DNA: TGCAGCGCCGACCGACAGGACTCGGGAAACACCATATATTTT. Its translation: CSADRQDSGNTIYF. The full variable domain, in which reference TRBV29-1 and TRBJ1-3 provide the parts outside the CDR3, is SAVISQKPSRDICQRGTSLTIQCQVDSQVTMMFWYRQQPGQSLTLIATANQGSEATYESGFVIDKFPISRPNLTFSTLTVSNMSPEDSSIYLCSADRQDSGNTIYFGEGSWLTVV.